A selection of T cell receptor beta chains follows, all from one sample in a study of blood T cell repertoires in COVID-19. Repertoires were generated with immunoSEQ multiplex PCR, while TCRdb's copy carries only in-frame clones and drops some. This table has over 75,000 clones, over 70% appearing once. Material: peripheral blood. These receptors originate from an elderly woman with active or convalescent COVID-19. Both conserved end residues are part of each CDR3. A D gene is named only where the DNA matches it firmly. Not every row has a clone size; where given, it reads once, few, many or a size class.

TRBV7-8	-	-	TRBJ2-2	TGTGCCAGCAGCGCGTCTAGCGCGTCGAACACCGGGGAGCTGTTTTTT	CASSASSASNTGELFF
TRBV19	-	-	TRBJ1-1	TGTGCCAGTATCGGGGGGCCGCGCGCTGAAGCTTTCTTT	CASIGGPRAEAFF
TRBV29-1	-	-	TRBJ1-2	TGCAGCGTTGAACGAGGCCCCGATGGCTACACCTTC	CSVERGPDGYTF
TRBV2	-	TRBD1	TRBJ1-4	TGTGCCAGCATTAGGGCTGGACAGGGTTTTGGAAAACTGTTTTTT	CASIRAGQGFGKLFF
TRBV11-3	-	TRBD2	TRBJ2-2	TGTGCCAGCAGCTTCGGTAGCGGGAGGTCGGGCACCGGGGAGCTGTTTTTT	CASSFGSGRSGTGELFF
TRBV27	-	TRBD1	TRBJ2-7	TGTGCCAGCAGCCCCAGATCAGGGGGTTTCCACGAGCAGTACTTC	CASSPRSGGFHEQYF
TRBV1	-	-	TRBJ2-1	TGCACCAGCAGCCAAACAAGACTAGCGGCAATCGGGGAGCAGTTCTTC	CTSSQTRLAAIGEQFF
TRBV7-8	-	TRBD2	TRBJ2-1	TGTGCCAGCAGCTTGCTAGCGGGGGCTTCCAATGAGCAGTTCTTC	CASSLLAGASNEQFF
TRBV6-1	-	-	TRBJ2-4	TGTGCCAGCAGTGAAGGGCCCCCTGGCATTCAGTACTTC	CASSEGPPGIQYF
TRBV5-1	once	-	TRBJ2-3	TGCGCCAGCAGCTTGGAGCCCAGCACAGATACGCAGTATTTT	CASSLEPSTDTQYF
TRBV6-2/TRBV6-3	-	-	TRBJ2-2	TGTGCCAGCAGTTCCCAGACAGTAGCCGGGGAGCTGTTTTTT	CASSSQTVAGELFF
TRBV5-1	-	-	TRBJ2-2	TGCGCCAGCAGCTTGGACGGTTCTCGGGGAATCGGGGAGCTGTTTTTT	CASSLDGSRGIGELFF
TRBV7-9	-	-	TRBJ1-2	TGTGCCAGCAGCCTATCAGACTTTGGCTATGGCTACACCTTC	CASSLSDFGYGYTF
TRBV27	-	-	TRBJ1-3	TGTGCCAGCTGGCAGGGCTCGGGAAACACCATATATTTT	CASWQGSGNTIYF
TRBV28	-	TRBD1	TRBJ2-1	TGTGCCAGCAGTTTATTACCTGGGACAGGGAGGAATGAGCAGTTCTTC	CASSLLPGTGRNEQFF
TRBV28	-	TRBD1	TRBJ1-1	TGTGCCAGCAGTGAATGGACAGGGGGCACTGAAGCTTTCTTT	CASSEWTGGTEAFF
TRBV11-2	-	-	TRBJ2-2	TGTGCCAGCAGCTCTGGCTACGGGATTAACACCGGGGAGCTGTTTTTT	CASSSGYGINTGELFF
TRBV7-9	-	-	TRBJ1-2	TGTGCCAGCAGCTTAATAGGGGGTCAAGGCTACACCTTC	CASSLIGGQGYTF
TRBV4-3	-	TRBD2	TRBJ2-1	TGCGCCAGCAGCCAAGACCCAGCGGGGTCATTAAAGCAGTTCTTC	CASSQDPAGSLKQFF
TRBV4-1	-	TRBD2	TRBJ2-3	TGCGCCAGCAGCCAAGCGGTCTCCGGGGAAGCGGGGGGGCCTCTGGATACGCAGTATTTT	CASSQAVSGEAGGPLDTQYF
TRBV4-2	-	-	TRBJ2-5	TGTGCCAGCAGCCATAGATTAACGGGCGGGGCGCAAGAGACCCAGTACTTC	CASSHRLTGGAQETQYF
TRBV7-2	-	TRBD1	TRBJ2-4	TGTGCCAGCAGCTTAGTCAGGGGGCTAGACATTCAGTACTTC	CASSLVRGLDIQYF
TRBV10-3	once	TRBD1	TRBJ1-5	TGTGCCATCAGCGGACAGGGGGCCGATCAGCCCCAGCATTTT	CAISGQGADQPQHF
TRBV6-5	-	TRBD1	TRBJ1-2	TGTGCCAGCAGTCAGGGGGCAAGGGGCTACACCTTC	CASSQGARGYTF
TRBV18	once	-	TRBJ1-3	TGTGCCAGCTCACCGGGACAAATCTCTGGAAACACCATATATTTT	CASSPGQISGNTIYF
TRBV5-1	-	-	TRBJ1-2	TGCGCCAGCAGCACGTCCTCAGGGTCCTATGGCTACACCTTC	CASSTSSGSYGYTF
TRBV13	-	-	TRBJ2-7	TGTGCCAGCAGCTTACAACAGGGTACTCTCGAGCAGTACTTC	CASSLQQGTLEQYF
TRBV7-2	-	-	TRBJ1-5	TGTGCCAGCAGCTCATACAGGGAAGGGGAGCCCCAGCATTTT	CASSSYREGEPQHF
TRBV19	-	TRBD2	TRBJ2-4	TGTGCCAGTAGCAAAAAAGGTCTTGAAGCGGGAGCGCAAAACATTCAGTACTTC	CASSKKGLEAGAQNIQYF
TRBV6-5	-	-	TRBJ1-5	TGTGCCAGCAGACGGCAGGCGGGGCAGCCCCAGCATTTT	CASRRQAGQPQHF
TRBV5-6	-	-	TRBJ2-5	TGTGCCAGCAGCCTAAGGGGAATTCGGGAGACCCAGTACTTC	CASSLRGIRETQYF
TRBV24-1	-	-	TRBJ1-4	TGTGCCACCAGTGATTCGGCAGGGCACAGAAAACTGTTTTTT	CATSDSAGHRKLFF
TRBV19	-	-	TRBJ1-2	TGTGCCAGTAGTACGAATTCCTTTCGGGGCTACACCTTC	CASSTNSFRGYTF
TRBV7-9	-	TRBD2	TRBJ2-1	TGTGCCAGCAGCTCGACTAGCGGGAATGTAGGCTACAATGAGCAGTTCTTC	CASSSTSGNVGYNEQFF
TRBV6-5	-	-	TRBJ2-7	TGTGCCAGCAGTTACTCTGACCGAAGACTCGAGCAGTACTTC	CASSYSDRRLEQYF
TRBV18	-	TRBD1	TRBJ2-2	TGTGCCAGCTTCCCCCAGGGGGCGCGGGACACCGGGGAGCTGTTTTTT	CASFPQGARDTGELFF
TRBV3-1/TRBV3-2	-	TRBD2	TRBJ2-5	TGTGCCAGCAGCGAAACTAGCGGGAGAGGCCAAGAGACCCAGTACTTC	CASSETSGRGQETQYF